This T cell receptor beta chain was identified in a study of OX40 agonist ivuxolimab in advanced cancers. Enrollment shut out patients with autoimmune disease history or systemic immunosuppression. Germline values: CDR1 MGHDK, CDR2 SYGVNS. CDR3 length: 15 residues. V lost 4 bases and J 7 bases, leaving 19 bases between the germline ends. This table comes from immunoSEQ multiplex PCR, and its TCRdb copy is limited to in-frame clones, with some not included. The data hold approximately 87,000 clones, with around 90% observed a single time. The sequence came from an adult with an advanced solid tumor such as melanoma, head and neck, liver or kidney cancer. The source material was CD4+ or CD8+ T cells sorted from blood, sampled in a trial of the OX40 agonist ivuxolimab. The chain is built from TRBV25-1 and TRBJ2-5, with D perhaps matching TRBD1 or TRBD2 (6 bases each). The CDR3 here is CASSANYQEGGTQYF. CDR3 in DNA: TGTGCCAGCAGTGCCAACTATCAAGAGGGGGGGACCCAGTACTTC.